Given below is one T cell receptor beta chain in context. Its cognate antigen is unknown. The data were taken from a study of cytomegalovirus exposure and HLA in healthy donors. Overall study context: The 90 to 150 validation repertoires, a later analysis reported, used the same platform as the 550 to 700 repertoires from the first cohort.

Profiled with immunoSEQ multiplex PCR; TCRdb holds only in-frame clones, not every one. The sample has roughly 47,000 clones; more than 85% are singletons. The V gene's germline CDR1 is LNHDA and CDR2 SQIVND (reference sequence). CDR3 length: 14 residues. The J segment lost 1 base and the V segment lost 9 bases, leaving 7 bases of the junction unmatched. The validation cohort, a group of under 150 subjects, included the donors and was separate from the roughly 700-subject first cohort. Whole-study findings and limits: Among TCR beta chains, those listed as cytomegalovirus-associated numbered around 160. Subsequent analysis revealed that first-cohort TCR clusters tended to co-occur in the roughly 120 validation repertoires.

This chain connects TRBV19 to TRBJ2-7; 9 positions match TRBD2. Sequencing was carried out using PBMCs. This clonotype was obtained from a woman younger than 35 in good health and CMV-seronegative. CDR3 in DNA: TGTGCCAGCGGCGCTAGCGGGATATCCTACGAGCAGTACTTC. As protein: CASGASGISYEQYF.